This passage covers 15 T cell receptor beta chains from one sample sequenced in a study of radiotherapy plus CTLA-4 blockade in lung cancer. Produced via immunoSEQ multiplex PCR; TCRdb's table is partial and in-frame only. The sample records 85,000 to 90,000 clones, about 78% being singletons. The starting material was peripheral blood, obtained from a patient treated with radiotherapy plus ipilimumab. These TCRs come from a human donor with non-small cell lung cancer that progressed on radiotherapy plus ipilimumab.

The CDR3 region is CASSLAPFSTDTQYF. The CDR3 DNA follows: TGCGCCAGCAGCTTGGCTCCCTTTAGCACAGATACGCAGTATTTT. The chain links TRBV5-1 to TRBJ2-3; D gene unclear. V lost 0 bases and J 0 bases, leaving 8 bases between the germline ends. CDR1 is SGHRS and CDR2 is YFSETQ in the germline V gene. This CDR3 region has 15 residues.

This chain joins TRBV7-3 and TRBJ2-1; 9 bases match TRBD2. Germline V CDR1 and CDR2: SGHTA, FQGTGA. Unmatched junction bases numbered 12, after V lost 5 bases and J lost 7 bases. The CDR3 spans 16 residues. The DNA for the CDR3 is TGTGCCAGCAGCCCGCAAGGGGTAGCGGGGGTGAATGAGCAGTTCTTC. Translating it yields CASSPQGVAGVNEQFF.

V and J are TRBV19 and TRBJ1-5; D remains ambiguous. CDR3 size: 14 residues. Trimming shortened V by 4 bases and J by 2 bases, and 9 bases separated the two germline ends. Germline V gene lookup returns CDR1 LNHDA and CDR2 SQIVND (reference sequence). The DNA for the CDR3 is TGTGCCAGTAGTAGGGGTATGGGCAATCAGCCCCAGCATTTT. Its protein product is CASSRGMGNQPQHF.

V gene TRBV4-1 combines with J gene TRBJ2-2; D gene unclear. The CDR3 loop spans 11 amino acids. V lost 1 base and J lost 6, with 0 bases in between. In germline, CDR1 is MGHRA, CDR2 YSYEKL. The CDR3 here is CASSQAGELFF. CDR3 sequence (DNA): TGCGCCAGCAGCCAAGCCGGGGAGCTGTTTTTT.

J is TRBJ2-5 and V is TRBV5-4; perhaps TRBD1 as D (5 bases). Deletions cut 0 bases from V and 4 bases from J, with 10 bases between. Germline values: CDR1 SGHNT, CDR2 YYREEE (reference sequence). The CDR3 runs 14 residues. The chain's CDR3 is CASSLDQGAETQYF. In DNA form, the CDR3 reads TGTGCCAGCAGCTTGGACCAGGGCGCAGAGACCCAGTACTTC.

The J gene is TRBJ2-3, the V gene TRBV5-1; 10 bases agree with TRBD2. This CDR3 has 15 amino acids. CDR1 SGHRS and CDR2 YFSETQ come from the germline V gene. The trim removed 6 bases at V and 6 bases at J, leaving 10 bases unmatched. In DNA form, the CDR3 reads TGCGCCAGCACCTCCGGGACTAGCGTCGTGGATACGCAGTATTTT. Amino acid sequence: CASTSGTSVVDTQYF.

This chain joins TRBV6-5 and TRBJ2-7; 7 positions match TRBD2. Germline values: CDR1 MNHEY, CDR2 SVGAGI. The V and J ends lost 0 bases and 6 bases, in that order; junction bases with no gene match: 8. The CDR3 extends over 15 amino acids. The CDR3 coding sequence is TGTGCCAGCAGTTACTCGGGCCTGGGGGGGACCGAGCAGTACTTC. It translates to CASSYSGLGGTEQYF.

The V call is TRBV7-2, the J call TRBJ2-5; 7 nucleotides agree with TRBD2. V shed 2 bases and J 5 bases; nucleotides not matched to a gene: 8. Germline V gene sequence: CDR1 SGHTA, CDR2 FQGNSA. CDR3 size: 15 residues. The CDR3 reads CASSLSGGEGETQYF. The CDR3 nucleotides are TGTGCCAGCAGCTTATCTGGCGGGGAGGGGGAGACCCAGTACTTC. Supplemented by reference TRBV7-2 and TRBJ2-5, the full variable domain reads GAGVSQSPSNKVTEKGKDVELRCDPISGHTALYWYRQSLGQGLEFLIYFQGNSAPDKSGLPSDRFSAERTGGSVSTLTIQRTQQEDSAVYLCASSLSGGEGETQYFGPGTRLLVL.

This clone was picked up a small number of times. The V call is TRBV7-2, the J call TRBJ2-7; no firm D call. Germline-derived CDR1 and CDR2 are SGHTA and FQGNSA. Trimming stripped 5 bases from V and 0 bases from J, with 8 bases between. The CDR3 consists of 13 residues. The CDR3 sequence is CASSAGPSYEQYF. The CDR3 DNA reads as TGTGCCAGCAGCGCCGGGCCCTCCTACGAGCAGTACTTC.

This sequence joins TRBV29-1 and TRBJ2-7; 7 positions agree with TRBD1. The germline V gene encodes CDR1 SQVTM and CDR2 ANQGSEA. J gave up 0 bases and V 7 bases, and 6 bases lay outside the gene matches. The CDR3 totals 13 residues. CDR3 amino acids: CSATGANSYEQYF. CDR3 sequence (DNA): TGCAGCGCAACAGGGGCTAACTCCTACGAGCAGTACTTC.

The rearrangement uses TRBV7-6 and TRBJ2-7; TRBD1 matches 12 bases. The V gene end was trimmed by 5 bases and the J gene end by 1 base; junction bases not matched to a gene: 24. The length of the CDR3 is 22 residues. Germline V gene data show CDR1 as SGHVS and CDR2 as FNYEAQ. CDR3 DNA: TGTGCCAGCAGCCATAGAGAGTCCCCCGGGACAGGGGGCCTCTGGGTATCCTACGAGCAGTACTTC. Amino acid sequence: CASSHRESPGTGGLWVSYEQYF.

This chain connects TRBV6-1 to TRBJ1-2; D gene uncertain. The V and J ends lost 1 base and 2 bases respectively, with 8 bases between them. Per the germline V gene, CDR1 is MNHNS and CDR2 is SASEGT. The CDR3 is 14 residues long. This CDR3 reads CASSEVGRNYGYTF. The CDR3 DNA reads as TGTGCCAGCAGTGAAGTGGGAAGAAACTATGGCTACACCTTC.

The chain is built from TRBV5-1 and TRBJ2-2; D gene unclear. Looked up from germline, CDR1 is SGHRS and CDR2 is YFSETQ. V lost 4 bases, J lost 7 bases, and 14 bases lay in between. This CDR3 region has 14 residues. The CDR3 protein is CASSQGGWDGELFF. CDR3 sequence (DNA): TGCGCCAGCAGCCAAGGTGGTTGGGACGGGGAGCTGTTTTTT.

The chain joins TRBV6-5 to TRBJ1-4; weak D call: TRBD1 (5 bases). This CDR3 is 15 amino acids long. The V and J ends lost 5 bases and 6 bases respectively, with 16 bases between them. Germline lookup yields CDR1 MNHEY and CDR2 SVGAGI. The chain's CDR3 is CASSIYRREDEKLFF. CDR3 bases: TGTGCCAGCAGTATATACAGGAGAGAGGATGAAAAACTGTTTTTT.

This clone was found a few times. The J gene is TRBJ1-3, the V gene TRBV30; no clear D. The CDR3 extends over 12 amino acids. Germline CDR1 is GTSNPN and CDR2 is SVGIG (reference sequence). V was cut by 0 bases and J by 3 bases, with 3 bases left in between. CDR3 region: CAWSVVGNTIYF. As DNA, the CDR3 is TGTGCCTGGAGTGTAGTTGGAAACACCATATATTTT.